Sequencing of this T cell receptor (beta chain) was carried out in a study of a mutant IDH1 vaccine in newly diagnosed glioma. At the level of the study: Earlier therapy was either radiotherapy, temozolomide, or both, and most got both. The study, taken as a whole, reports: Top peripheral T cell clonotype shifts appeared unrelated to pseudoprogression. Among patients, roughly 95% showed immune responses induced by the vaccine.

The table came from immunoSEQ multiplex PCR; TCRdb's copy has only in-frame clones and leaves some out. The sample includes tens of thousands of clones, 93% of them seen just once. With respect to this clone: Its target is unknown.

Time point of the sample: baseline, week 1 (first vaccination visit). Treatment given: pre-vaccination baseline after standard-of-care therapy. Donor diagnoses consisted of new WHO grade 3 or 4 IDH1-mutant, ATRX-lost astrocytomas. The V and J ends lost 6 bases and 8 bases respectively, with 13 bases between them. Germline values: CDR1 MNHNS, CDR2 SASEGT. This CDR3 is 12 amino acids long. Specimen: PBMCs, collected from a glioma patient treated with radiotherapy, temozolomide or both. This sequence joins TRBV6-1 and TRBJ1-1; D possibly corresponds to TRBD1 (6 bases). This TCR was recovered from a man aged 40-55 years with glioma. The DNA for the CDR3 is TGTGCCAGCAGGGGGGCCAGATTAGAAGCTTTCTTT. It specifies CASRGARLEAFF.